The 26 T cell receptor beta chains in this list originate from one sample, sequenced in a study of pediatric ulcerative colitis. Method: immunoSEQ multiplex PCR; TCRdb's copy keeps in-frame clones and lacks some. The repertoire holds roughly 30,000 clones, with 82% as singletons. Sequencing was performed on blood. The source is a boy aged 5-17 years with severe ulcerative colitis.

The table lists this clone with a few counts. CDR3 coding DNA: TGTGCCAGCAGCCAAGATGGGCCCGGTTCACCCCTCCACTTT. Protein product: CASSQDGPGSPLHF. The V gene is TRBV4-2, the J gene TRBJ1-6; D remains unclear. V lost 0 bases and J 9 bases, leaving 9 bases between the germline ends. The CDR3 has 14 residues. The germline V gene encodes CDR1 LGHNA and CDR2 YNFKEQ.

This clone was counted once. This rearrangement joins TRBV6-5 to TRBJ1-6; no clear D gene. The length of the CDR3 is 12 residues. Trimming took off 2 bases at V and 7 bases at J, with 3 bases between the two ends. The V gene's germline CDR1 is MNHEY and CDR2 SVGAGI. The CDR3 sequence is CASSYANSPLHF. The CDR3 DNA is TGTGCCAGCAGTTACGCGAATTCACCCCTCCACTTT.

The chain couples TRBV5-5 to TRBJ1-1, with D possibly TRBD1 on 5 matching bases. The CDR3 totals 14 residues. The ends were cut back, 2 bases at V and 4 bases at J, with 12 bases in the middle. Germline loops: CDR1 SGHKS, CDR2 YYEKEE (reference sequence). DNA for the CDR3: TGTGCCAGCAGCTTCGGGTTGGGGGGCACTGAAGCTTTCTTT. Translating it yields CASSFGLGGTEAFF.

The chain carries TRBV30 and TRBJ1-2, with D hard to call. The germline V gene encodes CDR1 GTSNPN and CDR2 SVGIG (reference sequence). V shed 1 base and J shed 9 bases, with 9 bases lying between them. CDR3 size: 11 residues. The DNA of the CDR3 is TGTGCCTGGAGTGCCGCCTTTAGCTACACCTTC. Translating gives CAWSAAFSYTF.

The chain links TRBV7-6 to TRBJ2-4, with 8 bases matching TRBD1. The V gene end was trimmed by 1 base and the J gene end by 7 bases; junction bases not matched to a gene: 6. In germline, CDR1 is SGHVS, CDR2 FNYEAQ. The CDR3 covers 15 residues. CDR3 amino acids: CASSLGQGARNIQYF. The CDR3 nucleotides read TGTGCCAGCAGCTTAGGTCAGGGGGCGAGGAACATTCAGTACTTC.

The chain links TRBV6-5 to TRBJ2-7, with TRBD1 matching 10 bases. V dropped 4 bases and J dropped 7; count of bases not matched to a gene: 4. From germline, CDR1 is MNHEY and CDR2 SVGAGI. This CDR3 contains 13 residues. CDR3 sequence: CASSSDRGREQYF. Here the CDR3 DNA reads TGTGCCAGCAGTTCCGACAGGGGGCGAGAGCAGTACTTC.

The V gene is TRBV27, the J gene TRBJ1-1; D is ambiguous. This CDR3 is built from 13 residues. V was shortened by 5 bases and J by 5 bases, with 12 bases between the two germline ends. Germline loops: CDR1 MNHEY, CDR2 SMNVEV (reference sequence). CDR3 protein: CASSPAERTEAFF. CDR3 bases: TGTGCCAGCAGTCCCGCGGAGCGGACTGAAGCTTTCTTT.

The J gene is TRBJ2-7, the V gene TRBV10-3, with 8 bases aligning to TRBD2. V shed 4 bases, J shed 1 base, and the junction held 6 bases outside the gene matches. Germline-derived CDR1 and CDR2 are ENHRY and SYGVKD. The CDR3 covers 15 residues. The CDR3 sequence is CAISGATSASYEQYF. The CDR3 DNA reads TGTGCCATCAGTGGTGCGACTAGCGCATCCTACGAGCAGTACTTC.

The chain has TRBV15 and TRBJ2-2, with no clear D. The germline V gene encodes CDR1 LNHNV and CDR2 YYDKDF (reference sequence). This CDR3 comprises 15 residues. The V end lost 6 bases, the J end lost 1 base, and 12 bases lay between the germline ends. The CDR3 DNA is TGTGCCACCAGACCAAGGGTACAGAACACCGGGGAGCTGTTTTTT. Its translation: CATRPRVQNTGELFF.

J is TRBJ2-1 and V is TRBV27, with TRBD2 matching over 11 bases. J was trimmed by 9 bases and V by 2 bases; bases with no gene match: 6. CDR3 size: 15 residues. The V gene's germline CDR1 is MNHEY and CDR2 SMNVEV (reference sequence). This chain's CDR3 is CASSLPSGGHAEQFF. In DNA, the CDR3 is TGTGCCAGCAGTTTACCTAGCGGGGGGCACGCTGAGCAGTTCTTC.

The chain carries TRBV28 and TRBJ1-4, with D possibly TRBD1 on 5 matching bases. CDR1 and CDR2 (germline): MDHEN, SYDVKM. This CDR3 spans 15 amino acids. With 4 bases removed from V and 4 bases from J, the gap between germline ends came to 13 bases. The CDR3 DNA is TGTGCCAGCAGTTCACCAGGACACAGTAATGAAAAACTGTTTTTT. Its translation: CASSSPGHSNEKLFF.

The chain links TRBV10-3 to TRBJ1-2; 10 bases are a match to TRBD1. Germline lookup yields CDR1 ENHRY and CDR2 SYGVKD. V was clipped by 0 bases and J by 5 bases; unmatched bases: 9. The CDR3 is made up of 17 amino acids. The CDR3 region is CAISESSQGQGRYGYTF. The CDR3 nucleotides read TGTGCCATCAGTGAGTCGTCACAGGGACAGGGGAGGTATGGCTACACCTTC.

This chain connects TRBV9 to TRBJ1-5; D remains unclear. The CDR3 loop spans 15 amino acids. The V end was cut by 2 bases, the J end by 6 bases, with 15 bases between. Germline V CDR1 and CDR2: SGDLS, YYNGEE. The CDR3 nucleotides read TGTGCCAGCAGCGTTGAACCATCACCAGGTCAGCCCCAGCATTTT. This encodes CASSVEPSPGQPQHF.

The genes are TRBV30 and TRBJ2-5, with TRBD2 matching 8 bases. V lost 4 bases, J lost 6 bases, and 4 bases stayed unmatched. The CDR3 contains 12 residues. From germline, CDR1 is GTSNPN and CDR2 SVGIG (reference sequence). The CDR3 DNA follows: TGTGCCTGGAATACGGGGGGGAAGACCCAGTACTTC. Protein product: CAWNTGGKTQYF.

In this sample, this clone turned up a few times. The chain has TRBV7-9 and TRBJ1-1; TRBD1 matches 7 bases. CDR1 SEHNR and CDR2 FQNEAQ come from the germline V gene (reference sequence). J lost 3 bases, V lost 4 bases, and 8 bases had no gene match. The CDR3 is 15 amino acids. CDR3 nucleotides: TGTGCCAGCAGCTCAGCCCAGACAGGGTACACTGAAGCTTTCTTT. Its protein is CASSSAQTGYTEAFF.

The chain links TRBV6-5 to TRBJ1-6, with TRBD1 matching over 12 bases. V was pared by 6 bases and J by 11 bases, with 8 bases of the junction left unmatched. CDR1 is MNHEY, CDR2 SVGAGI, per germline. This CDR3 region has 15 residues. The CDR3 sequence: CASRDAGTGGPPLHF. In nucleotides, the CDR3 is TGTGCCAGCAGAGATGCCGGGACAGGGGGCCCACCCCTCCACTTT.

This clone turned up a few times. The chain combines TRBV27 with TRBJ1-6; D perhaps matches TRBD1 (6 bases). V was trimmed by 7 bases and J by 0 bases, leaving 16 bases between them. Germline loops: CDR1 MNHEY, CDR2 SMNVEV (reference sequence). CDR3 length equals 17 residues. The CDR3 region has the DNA TGTGCCAGCAAACGGGGGGCTATAAGCTCCTATAATTCACCCCTCCACTTT. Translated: CASKRGAISSYNSPLHF.

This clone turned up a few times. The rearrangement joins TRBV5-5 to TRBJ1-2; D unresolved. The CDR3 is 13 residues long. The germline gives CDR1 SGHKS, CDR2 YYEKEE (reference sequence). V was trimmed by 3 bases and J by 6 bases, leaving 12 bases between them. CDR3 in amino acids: CASSSTDNHGYTF. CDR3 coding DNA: TGTGCCAGCAGCTCGACGGATAATCATGGCTACACCTTC. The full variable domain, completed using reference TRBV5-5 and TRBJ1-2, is DAGVTQSPTHLIKTRGQQVTLRCSPISGHKSVSWYQQVLGQGPQFIFQYYEKEERGRGNFPDRFSARQFPNYSSELNVNALLLGDSALYLCASSSTDNHGYTFGSGTRLTVV.

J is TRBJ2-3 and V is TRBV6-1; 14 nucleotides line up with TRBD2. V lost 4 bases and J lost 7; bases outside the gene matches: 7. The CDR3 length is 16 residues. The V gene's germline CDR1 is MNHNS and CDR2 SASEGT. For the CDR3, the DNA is TGTGCCAGCAGTGCACCGGGACTAGCGGGGGTAAATACGCAGTATTTT. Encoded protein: CASSAPGLAGVNTQYF.

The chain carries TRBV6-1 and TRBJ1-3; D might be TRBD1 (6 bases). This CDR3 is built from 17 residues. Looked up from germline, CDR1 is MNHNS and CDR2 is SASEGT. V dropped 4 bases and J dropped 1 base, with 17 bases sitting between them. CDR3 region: CASSVTALQGSGNTIYF. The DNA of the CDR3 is TGTGCCAGCAGTGTAACGGCACTCCAGGGGTCTGGAAACACCATATATTTT.

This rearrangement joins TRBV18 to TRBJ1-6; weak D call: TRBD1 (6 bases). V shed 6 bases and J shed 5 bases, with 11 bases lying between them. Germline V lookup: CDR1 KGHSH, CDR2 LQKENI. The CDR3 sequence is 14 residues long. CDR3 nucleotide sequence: TGTGCCAGCTCGCCGGACAGCAATAATTCACCCCTCCACTTT. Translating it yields CASSPDSNNSPLHF.

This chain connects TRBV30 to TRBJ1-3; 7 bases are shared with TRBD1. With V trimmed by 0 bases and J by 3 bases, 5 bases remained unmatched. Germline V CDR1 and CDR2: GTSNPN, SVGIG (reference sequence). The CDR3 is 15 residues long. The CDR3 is CAWSVRRGYGNTIYF. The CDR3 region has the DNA TGTGCCTGGAGTGTTCGCAGGGGGTATGGAAACACCATATATTTT.

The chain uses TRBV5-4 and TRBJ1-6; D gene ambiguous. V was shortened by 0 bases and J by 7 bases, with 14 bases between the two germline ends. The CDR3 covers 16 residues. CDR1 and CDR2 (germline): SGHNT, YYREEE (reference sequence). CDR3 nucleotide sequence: TGTGCCAGCAGCTTGGATCAGGCTATTCCCAATTCACCCCTCCACTTT. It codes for CASSLDQAIPNSPLHF.

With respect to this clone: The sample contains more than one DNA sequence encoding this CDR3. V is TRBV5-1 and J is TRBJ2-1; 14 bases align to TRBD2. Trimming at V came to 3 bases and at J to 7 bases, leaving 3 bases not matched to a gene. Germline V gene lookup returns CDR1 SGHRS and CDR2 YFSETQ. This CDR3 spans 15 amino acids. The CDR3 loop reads CASSWTSGGTNEQFF. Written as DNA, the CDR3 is TGCGCCAGCAGCTGGACTAGCGGGGGGACTAATGAGCAGTTCTTC.

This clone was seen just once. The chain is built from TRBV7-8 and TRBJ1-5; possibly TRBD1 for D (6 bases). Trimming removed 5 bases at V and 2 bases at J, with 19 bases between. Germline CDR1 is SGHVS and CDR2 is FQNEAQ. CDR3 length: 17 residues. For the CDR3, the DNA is TGTGCCAGCAGCCCGGGAAGGGGGGTAAGGGGCAATCAGCCCCAGCATTTT. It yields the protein CASSPGRGVRGNQPQHF.

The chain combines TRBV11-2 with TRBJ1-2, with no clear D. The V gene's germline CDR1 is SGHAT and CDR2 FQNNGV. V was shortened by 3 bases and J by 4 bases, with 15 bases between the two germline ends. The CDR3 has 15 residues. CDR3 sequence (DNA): TGTGCCAGCAGCTTGGTTGGGGTAATCGGCTATGGCTACACCTTC. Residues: CASSLVGVIGYGYTF.